This T cell receptor beta chain was sequenced for a study of human CD4 T cells and Enterobacteriaceae. Study outcomes and limitations: In the top 5%: 11 of 19 and about 60% of the 34 cross-reactive clonotypes. Matching to same-donor CFSE-low cultures alone inferred ex vivo clonotype reactivity.

Deep-level sequencing, detecting one cell in 200,000, covered ex vivo memory CD4+. Only in-frame clones appear in the TCRdb table, and some are missing; sequencing was by immunoSEQ multiplex PCR. The sample holds 25,000 to 30,000 clones, roughly 79% seen once. In regard to this clone: Its antigen is as yet unknown.

The CDR3 totals 14 residues. V lost 7 bases and J 5 bases, leaving 20 bases between the germline ends. Germline V gene sequence: CDR1 SQVTM, CDR2 ANQGSEA. All CD4+ cells other than CD45RA+CCR7+CD95- naive cells were sorted as memory, over 98% pure. CD4+ T cells and monocytes were enriched with CD4 and CD14 microbeads. This chain joins TRBV29-1 and TRBJ1-2; D call uncertain. The source material was memory CD4+ T cells from blood. The sequence derives from a human donor in good health. CDR3 bases: TGCAGCGCCCAACTCGATACAGCGCCTTATGGCTACACCTTC. This codes for CSAQLDTAPYGYTF. Full variable domain (missing parts from reference TRBV29-1 and TRBJ1-2): SAVISQKPSRDICQRGTSLTIQCQVDSQVTMMFWYRQQPGQSLTLIATANQGSEATYESGFVIDKFPISRPNLTFSTLTVSNMSPEDSSIYLCSAQLDTAPYGYTFGSGTRLTVV.